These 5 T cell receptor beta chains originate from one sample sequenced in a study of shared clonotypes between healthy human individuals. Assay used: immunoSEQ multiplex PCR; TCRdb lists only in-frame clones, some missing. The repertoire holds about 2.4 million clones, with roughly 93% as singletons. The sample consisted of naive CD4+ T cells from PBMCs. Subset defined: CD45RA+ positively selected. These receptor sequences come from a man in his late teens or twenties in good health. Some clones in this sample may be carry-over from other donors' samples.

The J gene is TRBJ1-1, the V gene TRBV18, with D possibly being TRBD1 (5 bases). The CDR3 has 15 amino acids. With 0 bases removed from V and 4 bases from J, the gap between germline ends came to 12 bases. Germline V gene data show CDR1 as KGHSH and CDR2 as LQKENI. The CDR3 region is CASSPPGGYGTEAFF. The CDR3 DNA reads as TGTGCCAGCTCACCACCGGGGGGGTACGGCACTGAAGCTTTCTTT.

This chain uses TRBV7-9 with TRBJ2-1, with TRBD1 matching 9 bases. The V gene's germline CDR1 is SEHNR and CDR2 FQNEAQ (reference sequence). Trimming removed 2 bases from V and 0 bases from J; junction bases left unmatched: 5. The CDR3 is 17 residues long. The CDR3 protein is CASSLWGTGYSYNEQFF. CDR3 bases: TGTGCCAGCAGCTTATGGGGGACAGGGTACTCCTACAATGAGCAGTTCTTC.

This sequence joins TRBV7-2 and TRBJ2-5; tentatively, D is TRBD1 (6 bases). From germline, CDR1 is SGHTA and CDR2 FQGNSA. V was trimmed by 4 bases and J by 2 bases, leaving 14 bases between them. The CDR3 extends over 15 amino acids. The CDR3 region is CASSSHTGKQETQYF. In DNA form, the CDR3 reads TGTGCCAGCAGCTCGCATACAGGGAAGCAAGAGACCCAGTACTTC.

The CDR3 protein is CASSLDRDGYGYTF. CDR3 DNA sequence: TGCGCCAGCAGCCTAGACAGGGACGGCTATGGCTACACCTTC. J is TRBJ1-2 and V is TRBV4-3, with 7 bases aligning to TRBD1. Germline CDR1 and CDR2: LGHNA and YSLEER. J gave up 4 bases and V 4 bases, and 6 bases lay outside the gene matches. The CDR3 contains 14 residues.

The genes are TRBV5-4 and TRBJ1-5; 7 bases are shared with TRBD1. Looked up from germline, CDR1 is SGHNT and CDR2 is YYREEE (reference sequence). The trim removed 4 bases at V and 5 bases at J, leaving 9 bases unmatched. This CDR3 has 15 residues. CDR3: CASSQGGLRDQPQHF. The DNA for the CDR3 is TGTGCCAGCAGCCAGGGGGGGCTTCGCGATCAGCCCCAGCATTTT.